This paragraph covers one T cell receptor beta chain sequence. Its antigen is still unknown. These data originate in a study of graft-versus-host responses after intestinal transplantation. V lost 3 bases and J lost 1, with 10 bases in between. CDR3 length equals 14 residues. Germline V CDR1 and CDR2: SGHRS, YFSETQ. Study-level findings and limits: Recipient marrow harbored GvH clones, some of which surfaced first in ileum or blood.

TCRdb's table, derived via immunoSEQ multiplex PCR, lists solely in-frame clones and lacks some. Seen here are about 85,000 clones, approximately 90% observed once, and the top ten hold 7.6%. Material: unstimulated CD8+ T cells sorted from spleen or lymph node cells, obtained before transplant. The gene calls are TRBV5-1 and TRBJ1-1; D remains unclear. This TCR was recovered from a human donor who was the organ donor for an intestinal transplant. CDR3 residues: CASSWLEPNTEAFF. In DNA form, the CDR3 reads TGCGCCAGCAGCTGGCTCGAACCGAACACTGAAGCTTTCTTT.